These 24 T cell receptor beta chains share one sample of origin, sequenced in a study of radiation and T cells in renal cell carcinoma. The table came from immunoSEQ multiplex PCR; TCRdb's copy has only in-frame clones and leaves some out. This sample yields about 140,000 clones, of which less than 85% are seen a single time; roughly a quarter belongs to the top ten. Specified time point: baseline pretreatment blood. Treatment described: 15 Gy SBRT to primary tumor, nephrectomy 4 weeks later. The specimen comprised blood, sampled from a patient whose treatment included radiotherapy and nephrectomy. The source of these receptors is a woman aged 45 to 65 with renal cell carcinoma.

CDR3 nucleotides: TGTGCCAGCGGGGAGAGCACAGATACGCAGTATTTT. Encoded protein: CASGESTDTQYF. The V and J genes are TRBV25-1 and TRBJ2-3; tentatively, D is TRBD2 (5 bases). The ends were cut back, 8 bases at V and 0 bases at J, with 6 bases in the middle. Germline V gene lookup returns CDR1 MGHDK and CDR2 SYGVNS. The CDR3 totals 12 residues. The variable domain in full, completed from reference TRBV25-1 and TRBJ2-3, reads EADIYQTPRYLVIGTGKKITLECSQTMGHDKMYWYQQDPGMELHLIHYSYGVNSTEKGDLSSESTVSRIRTEHFPLTLESARPSHTSQYLCASGESTDTQYFGPGTRLTVL.

This chain connects TRBV7-2 to TRBJ1-3; TRBD1 might be the D (5 bases). V shed 5 bases and J shed 4 bases, with 18 bases lying between them. This CDR3 spans 16 amino acids. Per germline, CDR1 SGHTA and CDR2 FQGNSA. As DNA, the CDR3 is TGTGCCAGCAGCCTGACGGGGGGAATGGGAGGAAACACCATATATTTT. It encodes CASSLTGGMGGNTIYF.

The V and J genes are TRBV5-1 and TRBJ2-5; 14 bases are a match to TRBD2. V was pared by 4 bases and J by 5 bases, with 4 bases of the junction left unmatched. The CDR3 sequence is 15 residues long. Germline CDR1 reads SGHRS; CDR2 reads YFSETQ. In DNA form, the CDR3 reads TGCGCCAGCAGCCTGGGGACTAGCGGGGGTGAGACCCAGTACTTC. Translated: CASSLGTSGGETQYF.

V and J are TRBV4-3 and TRBJ2-3; the D is unclear. CDR3 length: 16 amino acids. CDR1 and CDR2 from the germline V gene are LGHNA and YSLEER. V lost 0 bases to trimming and J lost 1 base, with 11 bases between them. CDR3 DNA: TGCGCCAGCAGCCAAGATCAGTCCTACGGCACAGATACGCAGTATTTT. Translated: CASSQDQSYGTDTQYF.

This chain uses TRBV7-2 with TRBJ2-7; perhaps TRBD1 as D (6 bases). This CDR3 spans 14 amino acids. The V end lost 5 bases, the J end lost 1 base, and 12 bases lay between the germline ends. CDR1 and CDR2 (germline): SGHTA, FQGNSA. As DNA, the CDR3 is TGTGCCAGCAGCCAGGGGCCAAGGTCCTACGAGCAGTACTTC. Encoded protein: CASSQGPRSYEQYF.

The count of this clone is one. This specimen includes other DNA sequences encoding the same CDR3. V and J are TRBV7-2 and TRBJ1-5; D remains ambiguous. V dropped 3 bases and J dropped 3 bases, with 3 bases sitting between them. The CDR3 loop spans 12 amino acids. CDR1 is SGHTA, CDR2 FQGNSA, per germline. The CDR3 here is CASSFNNQPQHF. The CDR3, as DNA: TGTGCCAGCAGCTTCAACAATCAGCCCCAGCATTTT. Supplemented by reference TRBV7-2 and TRBJ1-5, the full variable domain reads GAGVSQSPSNKVTEKGKDVELRCDPISGHTALYWYRQSLGQGLEFLIYFQGNSAPDKSGLPSDRFSAERTGGSVSTLTIQRTQQEDSAVYLCASSFNNQPQHFGDGTRLSIL.

The chain joins TRBV10-3 to TRBJ2-5; D not resolved. The CDR3 is made up of 12 amino acids. Germline loops: CDR1 ENHRY, CDR2 SYGVKD. Between the trimmed V and J ends, which lost 0 bases and 5 bases, there was a span of 4 bases. This chain's CDR3 is CAISESMETQYF. Written as DNA, the CDR3 is TGTGCCATCAGTGAGTCTATGGAGACCCAGTACTTC.

This clone was counted a single time. Other DNA sequences in the same sample also yield this CDR3. V is TRBV9 and J is TRBJ2-7, with 7 bases aligning to TRBD1. The junction had 6 bases not matched to a gene; V was cut back by 3 bases and J by 3 bases. CDR3 length: 14 amino acids. CDR1 and CDR2 (germline): SGDLS, YYNGEE. In nucleotides, the CDR3 is TGTGCCAGCAGCGCCTCCGGGACAGACTACGAGCAGTACTTC. Translating it yields CASSASGTDYEQYF.

CDR3 residues: CASSISGQGARETQYF. The CDR3 region has the DNA TGTGCCAGCAGTATTTCCGGACAGGGGGCACGAGAGACCCAGTACTTC. The rearrangement joins TRBV28 to TRBJ2-5; 11 bases fit TRBD1. This CDR3 comprises 16 residues. The germline gives CDR1 MDHEN, CDR2 SYDVKM. V lost 5 bases to trimming and J lost 4 bases; unmatched junction nucleotides: 9.

The V call is TRBV5-4, the J call TRBJ1-3; 7 positions agree with TRBD1. This CDR3 has 16 amino acids. V gave up 4 bases and J gave up 2 bases; unmatched junction bases: 9. Germline V CDR1 and CDR2: SGHNT, YYREEE (reference sequence). CDR3 protein: CASSVGGGVPGNTIYF. The CDR3 bases are TGTGCCAGCAGCGTAGGAGGGGGCGTCCCTGGAAACACCATATATTTT.

This clone appeared a few times. The chain joins TRBV28 to TRBJ1-1, with D hard to call. This CDR3 spans 13 amino acids. Per the germline V gene, CDR1 is MDHEN and CDR2 is SYDVKM. Trimming cost V 3 bases and J 1 base, with 6 bases left between them. The CDR3 bases are TGTGCCAGCAGTTTCAGGAAGAACACTGAAGCTTTCTTT. Protein sequence: CASSFRKNTEAFF.

The V gene is TRBV14, the J gene TRBJ1-1, with D possibly TRBD1 on 5 matching bases. The CDR3 is 17 amino acids. Germline values: CDR1 SGHDN, CDR2 FVKESK. Trimming left V 2 bases short and J 0 bases short, with 16 bases between. DNA of the CDR3: TGTGCCAGCAGCCAACTCGGGGGAGGGGATATGAACACTGAAGCTTTCTTT. Its translation: CASSQLGGGDMNTEAFF.

The V gene is TRBV5-1, the J gene TRBJ1-1, with 9 bases aligning to TRBD1. J was trimmed by 4 bases and V by 0 bases; bases with no gene match: 13. CDR1 and CDR2 (germline): SGHRS, YFSETQ. The CDR3 extends over 18 amino acids. The CDR3 region is CASSLAPGTGIRSTEAFF. The CDR3 DNA follows: TGCGCCAGCAGCTTGGCGCCGGGGACAGGGATTAGGAGCACTGAAGCTTTCTTT.

The V call is TRBV10-3, the J call TRBJ1-1; perhaps TRBD1 as D (6 bases). V shed 11 bases and J shed 1 base, with 11 bases lying between them. Germline V gives CDR1 ENHRY, CDR2 SYGVKD. This CDR3 has 12 residues. The CDR3 spells CAGQGRNTEAFF. DNA for the CDR3: TGTGCCGGCCAGGGGAGGAACACTGAAGCTTTCTTT.

This clone was counted once. The V call is TRBV25-1, the J call TRBJ2-5, with D perhaps TRBD2 (6 bases). Trimming removed 0 bases from V and 4 bases from J, with 12 bases in between. The CDR3 totals 15 residues. Germline V gene sequence: CDR1 MGHDK, CDR2 SYGVNS. CDR3 loop: CASSEYRTGGETQYF. The DNA for the CDR3 is TGTGCCAGCAGTGAATACCGGACCGGGGGAGAGACCCAGTACTTC.

CDR3 sequence: CATQGVTGNTIYF. The DNA for the CDR3 is TGTGCCACTCAGGGGGTCACTGGAAACACCATATATTTT. V and J are TRBV10-3 and TRBJ1-3, with TRBD1 matching 7 bases. The CDR3 runs 13 residues. Germline CDR1 and CDR2: ENHRY and SYGVKD. Trimming cost V 10 bases and J 2 bases; bases outside gene matches: 5.

The rearrangement links TRBV18 to TRBJ2-4; no firm D call. The V gene's germline CDR1 is KGHSH and CDR2 LQKENI. This CDR3 comprises 13 residues. Trimming pared 3 bases from V and 7 bases from J, leaving 10 bases between. CDR3 nucleotides: TGTGCCAGCTCACCGGATAGTGCGAACATTCAGTACTTC. Protein product: CASSPDSANIQYF.

Only one count was recorded for this clone. The chain uses TRBV5-1 and TRBJ2-7, with 14 positions matching TRBD2. J lost 10 bases, V lost 3 bases, and 9 bases had no gene match. Germline V gene sequence: CDR1 SGHRS, CDR2 YFSETQ. The CDR3 spans 15 residues. CDR3 sequence reads: CASSYLTSGRAEQYF. CDR3 DNA: TGCGCCAGCAGCTATCTGACTAGCGGGAGGGCCGAACAGTACTTC.

Only one count was recorded for this clone. This chain links TRBV5-1 with TRBJ2-1; 9 bases line up with TRBD2. Looked up from germline, CDR1 is SGHRS and CDR2 is YFSETQ. The CDR3 loop spans 15 amino acids. Trimming cost V 2 bases and J 6 bases; bases outside gene matches: 6. DNA of the CDR3: TGCGCCAGCAGCTTTATAGCGGGAGAGGCCAATGAGCAGTTCTTC. Translation: CASSFIAGEANEQFF. Together with reference TRBV5-1 and TRBJ2-1, the CDR3 gives the full variable domain: KAGVTQTPRYLIKTRGQQVTLSCSPISGHRSVSWYQQTPGQGLQFLFEYFSETQRNKGNFPGRFSGRQFSNSRSEMNVSTLELGDSALYLCASSFIAGEANEQFFGPGTRLTVL.

V and J are TRBV6-5 and TRBJ1-5; unclear D gene. There are 16 residues in the CDR3. The V end lost 0 bases, the J end lost 0 bases, and 9 bases lay between the germline ends. Looked up from germline, CDR1 is MNHEY and CDR2 is SVGAGI. CDR3 bases: TGTGCCAGCAGTTACTCTTGGGCGAATAGCAATCAGCCCCAGCATTTT. Residues: CASSYSWANSNQPQHF.

For this clone: Other DNA sequences of this sample code for an identical CDR3. V is TRBV7-9 and J is TRBJ2-7; no firm D call. Germline CDR1 is SEHNR and CDR2 is FQNEAQ (reference sequence). The CDR3 runs 11 residues. Trimming removed 5 bases at V and 4 bases at J, with 6 bases between. The CDR3 nucleotides read TGTGCCAGCAGCCTCAGTTACGAGCAGTACTTC. It specifies CASSLSYEQYF.

This chain links TRBV9 with TRBJ2-7; 7 bases line up with TRBD2. Germline CDR1 and CDR2: SGDLS and YYNGEE. The CDR3 spans 15 residues. The junction had 4 bases not matched to a gene; V was cut back by 0 bases and J by 1 base. The CDR3 protein is CASSVALADSYEQYF. For the CDR3, the DNA is TGTGCCAGCAGCGTAGCGCTAGCGGATTCCTACGAGCAGTACTTC.

The genes are TRBV10-1 and TRBJ2-2; maybe TRBD2 (7 bases). This CDR3 comprises 15 residues. Germline V lookup: CDR1 WNHNN, CDR2 SYGVQD (reference sequence). Trimming stripped 10 bases from V and 2 bases from J, with 17 bases between. DNA for the CDR3: TGCGCCACAGGGGACTATAAACGAAACACCGGGGAGCTGTTTTTT. This translates into CATGDYKRNTGELFF.

The chain recombines TRBV2 with TRBJ1-2; TRBD1 aligns across 7 bases. This CDR3 is 15 amino acids long. J was trimmed by 7 bases and V by 4 bases; bases with no gene match: 12. The germline gives CDR1 SNHLY, CDR2 FYNNEI. The CDR3 sequence is CASSARDSGRGGYTF. The CDR3 DNA is TGTGCCAGCAGTGCCCGGGACAGTGGAAGAGGTGGCTACACCTTC.